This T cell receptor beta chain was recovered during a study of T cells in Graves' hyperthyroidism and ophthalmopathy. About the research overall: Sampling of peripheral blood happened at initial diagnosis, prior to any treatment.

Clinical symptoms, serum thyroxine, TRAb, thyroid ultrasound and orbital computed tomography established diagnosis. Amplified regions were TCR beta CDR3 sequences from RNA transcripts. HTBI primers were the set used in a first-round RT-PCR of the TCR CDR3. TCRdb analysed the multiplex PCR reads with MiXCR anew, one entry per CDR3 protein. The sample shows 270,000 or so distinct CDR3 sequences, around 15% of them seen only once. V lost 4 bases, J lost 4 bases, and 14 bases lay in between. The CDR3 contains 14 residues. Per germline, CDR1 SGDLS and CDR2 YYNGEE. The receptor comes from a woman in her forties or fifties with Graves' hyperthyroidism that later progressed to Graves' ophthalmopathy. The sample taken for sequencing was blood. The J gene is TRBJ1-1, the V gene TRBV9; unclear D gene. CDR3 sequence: CASSQQSLGTEAFF. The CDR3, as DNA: TGTGCCAGCAGCCAACAGTCGTTAGGCACTGAAGCTTTCTTT.